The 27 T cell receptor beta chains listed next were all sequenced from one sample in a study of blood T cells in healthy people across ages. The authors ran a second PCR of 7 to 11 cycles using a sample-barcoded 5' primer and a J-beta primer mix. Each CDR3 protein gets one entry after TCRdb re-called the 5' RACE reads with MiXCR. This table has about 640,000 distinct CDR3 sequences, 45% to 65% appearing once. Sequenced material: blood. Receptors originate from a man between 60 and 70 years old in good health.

The CDR3 protein is CASSLVPQAGETQYF. CDR3 DNA sequence: TGCGCCAGCAGCTTGGTCCCACAAGCAGGAGAGACCCAGTACTTC. The chain is built from TRBV5-1 and TRBJ2-5; D not resolved. Germline CDR1 is SGHRS and CDR2 is YFSETQ. The CDR3 is 15 amino acids. Trimming cost V 0 bases and J 4 bases, with 13 bases left between them.

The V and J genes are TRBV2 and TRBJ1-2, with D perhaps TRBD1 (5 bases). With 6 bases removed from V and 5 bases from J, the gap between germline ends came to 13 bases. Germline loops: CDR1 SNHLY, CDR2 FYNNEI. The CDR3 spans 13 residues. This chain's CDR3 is CASRTGTSYGYTF. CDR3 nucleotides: TGTGCCAGCAGGACCGGGACCAGTTATGGCTACACCTTC.

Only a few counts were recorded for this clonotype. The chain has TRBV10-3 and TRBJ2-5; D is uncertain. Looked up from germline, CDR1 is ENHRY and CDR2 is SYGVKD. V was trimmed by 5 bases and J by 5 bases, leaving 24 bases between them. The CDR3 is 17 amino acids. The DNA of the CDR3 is TGTGCCATCAGTCCAGACGCTTCCGAAACATCGTGGGAGACCCAGTACTTC. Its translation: CAISPDASETSWETQYF.

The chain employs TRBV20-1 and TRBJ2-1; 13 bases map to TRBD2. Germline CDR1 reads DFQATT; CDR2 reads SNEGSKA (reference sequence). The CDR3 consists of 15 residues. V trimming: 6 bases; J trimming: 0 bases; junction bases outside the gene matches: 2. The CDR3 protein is CSAGLAGDSYNEQFF. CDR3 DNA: TGCAGTGCCGGACTAGCGGGGGACTCCTACAATGAGCAGTTCTTC.

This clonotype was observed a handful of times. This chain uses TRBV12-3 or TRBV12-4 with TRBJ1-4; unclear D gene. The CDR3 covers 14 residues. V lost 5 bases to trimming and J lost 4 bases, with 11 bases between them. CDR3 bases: TGTGCCAGCAGTCTGGGTCCCTATAATGAAAAACTGTTTTTT. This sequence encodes CASSLGPYNEKLFF.

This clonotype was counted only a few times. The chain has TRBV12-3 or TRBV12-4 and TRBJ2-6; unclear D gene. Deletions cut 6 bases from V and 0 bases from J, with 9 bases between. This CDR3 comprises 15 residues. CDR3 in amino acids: CASRLWSSGANVLTF. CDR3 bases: TGTGCCAGCAGGCTCTGGTCCTCTGGGGCCAACGTCCTGACTTTC.

The CDR3, as DNA: TGTGCCAGCAGCCCTAGGGGAAGGGCCAAAAACATTCAGTACTTC. This encodes CASSPRGRAKNIQYF. J is TRBJ2-7 and V is TRBV12-3 or TRBV12-4; D perhaps matches TRBD1 (5 bases). The J call is in doubt because the DNA end fits TRBJ2-4 better. The CDR3 is made up of 15 amino acids.

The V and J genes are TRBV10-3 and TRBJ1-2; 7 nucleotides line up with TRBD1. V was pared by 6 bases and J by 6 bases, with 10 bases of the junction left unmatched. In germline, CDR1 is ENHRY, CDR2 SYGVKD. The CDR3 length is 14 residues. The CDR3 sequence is CAISYEQGLNGYTF. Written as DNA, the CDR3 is TGTGCCATCAGCTACGAACAGGGGCTGAATGGCTACACCTTC.

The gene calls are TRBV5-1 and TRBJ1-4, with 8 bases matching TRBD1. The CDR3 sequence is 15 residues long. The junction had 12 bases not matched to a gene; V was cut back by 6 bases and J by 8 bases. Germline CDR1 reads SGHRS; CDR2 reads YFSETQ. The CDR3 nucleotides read TGCGCCAGCACCAATTCCGGGACAGGAGGCGAAAAACTGTTTTTT. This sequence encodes CASTNSGTGGEKLFF.

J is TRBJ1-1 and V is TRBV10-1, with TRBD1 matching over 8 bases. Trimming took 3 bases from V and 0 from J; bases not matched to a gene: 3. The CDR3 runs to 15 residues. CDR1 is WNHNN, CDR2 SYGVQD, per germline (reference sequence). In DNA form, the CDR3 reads TGCGCCAGCAGTGATGGGACAGGAGTGAACACTGAAGCTTTCTTT. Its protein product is CASSDGTGVNTEAFF.

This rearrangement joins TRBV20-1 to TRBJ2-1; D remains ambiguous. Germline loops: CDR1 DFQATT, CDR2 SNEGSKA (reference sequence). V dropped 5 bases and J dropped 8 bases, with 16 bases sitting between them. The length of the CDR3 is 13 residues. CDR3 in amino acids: CSAFPPGGYEQFF. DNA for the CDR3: TGCAGTGCTTTCCCCCCGGGCGGTTATGAGCAGTTCTTC.

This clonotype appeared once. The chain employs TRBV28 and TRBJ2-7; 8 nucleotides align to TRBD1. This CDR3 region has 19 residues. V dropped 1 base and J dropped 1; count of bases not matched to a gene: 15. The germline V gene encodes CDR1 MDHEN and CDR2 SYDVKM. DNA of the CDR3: TGTGCCAGCAGTTTATCCTCTCCAGGGGGCGTAGGCCCATCCTACGAGCAGTACTTC. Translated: CASSLSSPGGVGPSYEQYF.

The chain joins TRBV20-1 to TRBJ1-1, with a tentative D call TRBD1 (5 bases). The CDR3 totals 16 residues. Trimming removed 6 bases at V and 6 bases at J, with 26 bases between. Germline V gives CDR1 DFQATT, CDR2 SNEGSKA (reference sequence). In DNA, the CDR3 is TGCAGTGCAACCCCCCCTCCCGCAGGGATTGCGCCTGAAGCTTTCTTT. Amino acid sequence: CSATPPPAGIAPEAFF.

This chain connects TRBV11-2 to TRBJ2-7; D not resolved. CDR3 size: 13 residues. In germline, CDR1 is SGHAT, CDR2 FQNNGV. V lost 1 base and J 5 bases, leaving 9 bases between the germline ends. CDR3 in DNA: TGTGCCAGCAGCTTAGGTCCCCTCAACGAGCAGTACTTC. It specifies CASSLGPLNEQYF. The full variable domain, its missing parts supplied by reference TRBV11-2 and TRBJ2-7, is EAGVAQSPRYKIIEKRQSVAFWCNPISGHATLYWYQQILGQGPKLLIQFQNNGVVDDSQLPKDRFSAERLKGVDSTLKIQPAKLEDSAVYLCASSLGPLNEQYFGPGTRLTVT.

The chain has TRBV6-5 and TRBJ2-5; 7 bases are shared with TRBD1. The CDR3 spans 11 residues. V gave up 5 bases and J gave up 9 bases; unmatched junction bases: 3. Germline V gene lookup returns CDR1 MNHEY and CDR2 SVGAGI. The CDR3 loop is CASSGQGAQYF. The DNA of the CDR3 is TGTGCCAGCAGTGGCCAGGGGGCCCAGTACTTC.

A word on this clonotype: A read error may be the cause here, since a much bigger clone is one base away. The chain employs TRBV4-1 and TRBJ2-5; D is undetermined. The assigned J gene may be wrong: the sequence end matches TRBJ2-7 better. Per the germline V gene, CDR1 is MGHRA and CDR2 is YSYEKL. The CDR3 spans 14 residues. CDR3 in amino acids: CASSRESPSYEQYF. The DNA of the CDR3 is TGCGCCAGCAGCCGAGAGTCCCCCTCCTACGAGCAGTACTTC.

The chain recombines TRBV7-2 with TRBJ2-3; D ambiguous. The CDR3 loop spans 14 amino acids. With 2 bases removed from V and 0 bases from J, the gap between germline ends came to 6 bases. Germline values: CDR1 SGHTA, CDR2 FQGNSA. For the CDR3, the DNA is TGTGCCAGCAGCTTATACAAGAGCACAGATACGCAGTATTTT. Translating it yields CASSLYKSTDTQYF. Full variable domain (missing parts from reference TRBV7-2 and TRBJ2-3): GAGVSQSPSNKVTEKGKDVELRCDPISGHTALYWYRQSLGQGLEFLIYFQGNSAPDKSGLPSDRFSAERTGGSVSTLTIQRTQQEDSAVYLCASSLYKSTDTQYFGPGTRLTVL.

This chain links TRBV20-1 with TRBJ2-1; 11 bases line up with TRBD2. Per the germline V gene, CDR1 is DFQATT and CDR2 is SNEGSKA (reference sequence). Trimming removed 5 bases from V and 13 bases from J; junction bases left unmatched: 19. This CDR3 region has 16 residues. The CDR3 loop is CSASRGLAASQETQFF. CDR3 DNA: TGCAGTGCTTCGCGGGGACTAGCGGCCAGCCAAGAGACCCAGTTCTTC.

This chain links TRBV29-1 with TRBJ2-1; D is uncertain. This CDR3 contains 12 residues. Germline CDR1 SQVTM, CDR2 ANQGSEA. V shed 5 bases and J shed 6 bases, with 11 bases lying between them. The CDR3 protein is CSVLLDLNEQFF. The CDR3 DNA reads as TGCAGCGTTCTTCTGGACCTCAATGAGCAGTTCTTC.

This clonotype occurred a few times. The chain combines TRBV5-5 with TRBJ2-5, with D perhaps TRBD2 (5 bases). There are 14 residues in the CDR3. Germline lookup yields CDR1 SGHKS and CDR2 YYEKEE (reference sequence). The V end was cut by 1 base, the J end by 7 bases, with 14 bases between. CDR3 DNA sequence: TGTGCCAGCAGCTTGCTCGAGAGCGGCGGGACCCAGTACTTC. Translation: CASSLLESGGTQYF.

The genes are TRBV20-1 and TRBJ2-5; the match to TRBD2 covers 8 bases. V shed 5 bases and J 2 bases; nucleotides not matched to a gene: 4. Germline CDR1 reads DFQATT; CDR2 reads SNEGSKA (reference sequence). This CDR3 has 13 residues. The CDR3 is CSAQPGGQETQYF. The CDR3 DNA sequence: TGCAGTGCTCAGCCGGGAGGGCAAGAGACCCAGTACTTC.

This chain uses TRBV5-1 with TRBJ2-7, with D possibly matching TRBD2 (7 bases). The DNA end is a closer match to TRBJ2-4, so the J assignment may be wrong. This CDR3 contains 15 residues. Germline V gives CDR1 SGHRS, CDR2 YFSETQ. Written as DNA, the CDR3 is TGCGCCAGCAGCTCCCTCGGGGGGCAATTTAACATTCAGTACTTC. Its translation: CASSSLGGQFNIQYF.

CDR3 residues: CASSPRQGANEQYF. For the CDR3, the DNA is TGTGCCAGCAGCCCACGACAGGGGGCCAACGAGCAGTACTTC. The chain uses TRBV11-2 and TRBJ2-7; 10 nucleotides line up with TRBD1. The CDR3 spans 14 residues. The ends lost 5 bases at V and 5 bases at J; junction bases unmatched: 6. Germline values: CDR1 SGHAT, CDR2 FQNNGV.

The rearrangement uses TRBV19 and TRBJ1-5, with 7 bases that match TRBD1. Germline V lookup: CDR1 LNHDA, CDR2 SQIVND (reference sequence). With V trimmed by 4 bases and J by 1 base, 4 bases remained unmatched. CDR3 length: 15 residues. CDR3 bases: TGTGCCAGTAGTACACAGGGGTTCAGCAATCAGCCCCAGCATTTT. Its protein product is CASSTQGFSNQPQHF.

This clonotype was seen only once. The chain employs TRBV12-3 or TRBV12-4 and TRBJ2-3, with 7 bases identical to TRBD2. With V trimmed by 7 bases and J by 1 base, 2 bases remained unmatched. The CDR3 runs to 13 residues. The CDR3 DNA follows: TGTGCCAGCACCCGGGGGGGCACAGATACGCAGTATTTT. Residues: CASTRGGTDTQYF.

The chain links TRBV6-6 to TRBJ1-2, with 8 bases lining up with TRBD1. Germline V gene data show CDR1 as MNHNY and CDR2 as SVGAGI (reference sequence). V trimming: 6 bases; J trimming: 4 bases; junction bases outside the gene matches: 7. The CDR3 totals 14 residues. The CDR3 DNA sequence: TGTGCCAGCAGCCCGAACCAGGGGGCCTATGGCTACACCTTC. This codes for CASSPNQGAYGYTF.

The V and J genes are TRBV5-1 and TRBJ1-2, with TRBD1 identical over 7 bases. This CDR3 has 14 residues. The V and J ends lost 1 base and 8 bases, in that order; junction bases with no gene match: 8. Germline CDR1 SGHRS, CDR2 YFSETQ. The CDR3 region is CASSLTQPGGGYTF. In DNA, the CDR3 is TGCGCCAGCAGCTTGACACAGCCAGGGGGGGGCTACACCTTC.